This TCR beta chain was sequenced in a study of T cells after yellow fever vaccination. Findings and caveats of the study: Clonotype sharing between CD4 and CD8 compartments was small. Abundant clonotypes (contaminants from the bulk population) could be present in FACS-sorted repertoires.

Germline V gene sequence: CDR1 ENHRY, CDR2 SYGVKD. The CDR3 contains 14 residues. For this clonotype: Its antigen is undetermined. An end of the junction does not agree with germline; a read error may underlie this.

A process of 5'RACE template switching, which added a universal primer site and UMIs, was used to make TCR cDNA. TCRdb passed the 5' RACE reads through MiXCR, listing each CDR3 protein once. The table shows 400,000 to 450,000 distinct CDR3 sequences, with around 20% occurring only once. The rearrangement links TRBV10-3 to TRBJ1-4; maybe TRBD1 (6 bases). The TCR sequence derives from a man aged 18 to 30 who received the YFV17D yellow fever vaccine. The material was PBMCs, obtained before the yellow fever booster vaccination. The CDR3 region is CAIRGDAGGERLFF. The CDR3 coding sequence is TGTGCCATCAGGGGTGACGCGGGGGGCGAAAGACTGTTTTTT.